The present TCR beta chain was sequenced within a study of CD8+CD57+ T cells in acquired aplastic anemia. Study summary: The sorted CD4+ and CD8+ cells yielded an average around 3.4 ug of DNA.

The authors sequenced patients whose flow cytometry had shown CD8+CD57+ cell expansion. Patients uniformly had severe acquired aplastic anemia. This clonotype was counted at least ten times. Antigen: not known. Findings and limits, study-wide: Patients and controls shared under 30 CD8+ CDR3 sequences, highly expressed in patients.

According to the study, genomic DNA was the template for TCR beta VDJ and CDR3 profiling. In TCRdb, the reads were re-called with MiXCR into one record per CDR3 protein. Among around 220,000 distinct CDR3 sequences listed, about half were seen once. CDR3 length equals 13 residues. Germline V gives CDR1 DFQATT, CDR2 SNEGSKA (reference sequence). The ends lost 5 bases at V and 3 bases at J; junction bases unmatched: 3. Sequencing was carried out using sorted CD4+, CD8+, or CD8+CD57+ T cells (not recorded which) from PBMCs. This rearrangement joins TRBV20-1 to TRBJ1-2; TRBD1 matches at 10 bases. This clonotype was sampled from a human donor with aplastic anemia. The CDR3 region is CSASGTGDYGYTF. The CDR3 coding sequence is TGCAGTGCTTCCGGGACAGGGGACTATGGCTACACCTTC.